The 27 T cell receptor beta chains below come from one sample, sequenced in a study of Ad26.COV2.S vaccination and SARS-CoV-2 variants. Sequencing was performed with immunoSEQ multiplex PCR; in TCRdb, only in-frame clones are kept and a portion is missing. The table shows 350,000 to 450,000 clones, with about 85% occurring only once. Treatment meaning: over 15 received Ad26.COV2.S at low or high dose, single or two shots; 5 received placebo; per-sample allocation not given. Sampling occurred on day 63 after the first vaccine or placebo injection. The sample in question was peripheral blood, obtained in a trial of Ad26.COV2.S vaccine versus placebo. The receptor set was obtained from a person aged 18-60 years who received the Ad26.COV2.S COVID-19 vaccine or a placebo.

The chain joins TRBV7-8 to TRBJ2-4; D not resolved. V shed 5 bases and J shed 0 bases, with 14 bases lying between them. CDR1 and CDR2 (germline): SGHVS, FQNEAQ. The CDR3 is 16 amino acids. DNA of the CDR3: TGTGCCAGCAGCCCACCTGGACCTCTAGCCAAAAACATTCAGTACTTC. Amino acids: CASSPPGPLAKNIQYF.

The chain combines TRBV9 with TRBJ2-3; 10 nucleotides agree with TRBD1. The CDR3 consists of 15 residues. Germline CDR1 is SGDLS and CDR2 is YYNGEE. The V gene end was trimmed by 2 bases and the J gene end by 5 bases; junction bases not matched to a gene: 5. For the CDR3, the DNA is TGTGCCAGCAGCGTGTTGGGACAGGGGTTAGATACGCAGTATTTT. It encodes CASSVLGQGLDTQYF.

This clone was observed a few times. The chain uses TRBV4-3 and TRBJ2-7; no firm D call. V dropped 0 bases and J dropped 0 bases, with 9 bases sitting between them. This CDR3 is 15 amino acids long. The germline V gene encodes CDR1 LGHNA and CDR2 YSLEER. The CDR3 nucleotides are TGCGCCAGCAGCCAAGATCTGGCCAACTCCTACGAGCAGTACTTC. Its protein product is CASSQDLANSYEQYF.

This clone occurred once. The CDR3 bases are TGTGCCAGCTCACCACCTAGTCACCCCCGAGGCCCCGGGGAGCTGTTTTTT. Protein: CASSPPSHPRGPGELFF. The chain uses TRBV18 and TRBJ2-2; D is uncertain. V lost 0 bases to trimming and J lost 6 bases, with 17 bases between them. CDR1 KGHSH and CDR2 LQKENI come from the germline V gene. This CDR3 spans 17 amino acids. The full variable domain, rest sourced from reference TRBV18 and TRBJ2-2, is NAGVMQNPRHLVRRRGQEARLRCSPMKGHSHVYWYRQLPEEGLKFMVYLQKENIIDESGMPKERFSAEFPKEGPSILRIQQVVRGDSAAYFCASSPPSHPRGPGELFFGEGSRLTVL.

V is TRBV7-2 and J is TRBJ1-4; D is uncertain. The CDR3 has 14 residues. V lost 5 bases, J lost 3 bases, and 10 bases lay in between. CDR1 SGHTA and CDR2 FQGNSA come from the germline V gene. The CDR3 sequence is CASSVESANEKLFF. DNA for the CDR3: TGTGCCAGCAGCGTGGAGTCGGCTAATGAAAAACTGTTTTTT.

The gene calls are TRBV11-2 and TRBJ1-1; D not resolved. Germline V lookup: CDR1 SGHAT, CDR2 FQNNGV. This CDR3 has 11 residues. V was shortened by 7 bases and J by 0 bases, with 3 bases between the two germline ends. The CDR3 reads CASKMNTEAFF. CDR3 in DNA: TGTGCCAGCAAAATGAACACTGAAGCTTTCTTT.

J is TRBJ2-6 and V is TRBV2; a possible D gene is TRBD2 (6 bases). The germline V gene has CDR1 SNHLY and CDR2 FYNNEI. The CDR3 length is 17 residues. The V end was cut by 5 bases, the J end by 0 bases, with 14 bases between. CDR3 DNA: TGTGCCAGCAGTCGGGAGACTACACCCTCTGGGGCCAACGTCCTGACTTTC. Its translation is CASSRETTPSGANVLTF. The complete variable domain, with remaining parts taken from reference TRBV2 and TRBJ2-6, reads EPEVTQTPSHQVTQMGQEVILRCVPISNHLYFYWYRQILGQKVEFLVSFYNNEISEKSEIFDDQFSVERPDGSNFTLKIRSTKLEDSAMYFCASSRETTPSGANVLTFGAGSRLTVL.

This rearrangement joins TRBV7-2 to TRBJ2-7, with D tentatively TRBD1 or TRBD2 (5 bases each). This CDR3 is built from 14 residues. Trimming pared 3 bases from V and 4 bases from J, leaving 13 bases between. Germline V CDR1 and CDR2: SGHTA, FQGNSA. The CDR3 here is CASSFTRDLYEQYF. Written as DNA, the CDR3 is TGTGCCAGCAGCTTTACAAGGGACCTGTACGAGCAGTACTTC.

The chain employs TRBV13 and TRBJ2-3; D gene ambiguous. Deletions cut 5 bases from V and 0 bases from J, with 6 bases between. The CDR3 is 13 residues long. Germline loops: CDR1 PRHDT, CDR2 FYEKMQ (reference sequence). The CDR3, as DNA: TGTGCCAGCAGCCACGCTAGCACAGATACGCAGTATTTT. The encoded protein is CASSHASTDTQYF.

V and J are TRBV15 and TRBJ1-1; TRBD1 matches at 12 bases. This CDR3 contains 16 residues. Trimming at V came to 3 bases and at J to 10 bases, leaving 12 bases not matched to a gene. CDR1 and CDR2 from the germline V gene are LNHNV and YYDKDF (reference sequence). The CDR3 DNA is TGTGCCACCAGCAGTGCCCCGGGACAGGGGGCGTTATCAGCTTTCTTT. This gives the protein CATSSAPGQGALSAFF.

The sample holds many counts of this clone. The CDR3 reads CASSIALTDTEAFF. The CDR3 coding sequence is TGTGCCAGTAGTATAGCCCTGACAGACACTGAAGCTTTCTTT. The V and J genes are TRBV19 and TRBJ1-1, with D perhaps TRBD1 (5 bases). V shed 1 base and J shed 3 bases, with 9 bases lying between them. The V gene's germline CDR1 is LNHDA and CDR2 SQIVND (reference sequence). The CDR3 is 14 residues long.

The chain combines TRBV21-1 with TRBJ1-6. TRBV21-1 is flagged as a pseudogene. The CDR3 runs 17 residues. DNA of the CDR3: TGTGCCAGCAGCAAAGAGAATTTTTCGGGGGATAATTCACCCCTCCACTTT. Protein: CASSKENFSGDNSPLHF.

This sequence joins TRBV5-5 and TRBJ1-5; D unresolved. The CDR3 consists of 15 residues. Trimming took 4 bases from V and 2 from J, leaving 13 bases between them. Germline V CDR1 and CDR2: SGHKS, YYEKEE (reference sequence). The CDR3 nucleotides read TGTGCCAGCAGCCCATGGGATGCTGGCAATCAGCCCCAGCATTTT. Translation gives CASSPWDAGNQPQHF.

This rearrangement joins TRBV11-2 to TRBJ1-3; D not resolved. CDR3 length equals 14 residues. CDR1 is SGHAT and CDR2 is FQNNGV in the germline V gene. V lost 5 bases, J lost 3 bases, and 11 bases lay in between. The CDR3, as DNA: TGTGCCAGCAGCCCGTATGGGCTTGGAAACACCATATATTTT. Translated: CASSPYGLGNTIYF.

This chain joins TRBV10-3 and TRBJ2-2; TRBD2 matches at 9 bases. The germline CDR1 and CDR2 sequences are ENHRY and SYGVKD. With 2 bases clipped from V and 0 bases from J, the junction kept 7 bases outside the gene matches. The CDR3 has 18 residues. The CDR3 reads CAISEIPAGGANTGELFF. CDR3 coding DNA: TGTGCCATCAGTGAGATTCCGGCGGGAGGGGCGAACACCGGGGAGCTGTTTTTT.

The J gene is TRBJ1-4, the V gene TRBV18; TRBD1 matches 7 bases. Germline V gene data show CDR1 as KGHSH and CDR2 as LQKENI. The V gene end was trimmed by 2 bases and the J gene end by 1 base; junction bases not matched to a gene: 7. The CDR3 length is 17 residues. CDR3 bases: TGTGCCAGCTCACCAATGGCAGCAGGGGGAACTAATGAAAAACTGTTTTTT. This encodes CASSPMAAGGTNEKLFF.

The chain is built from TRBV9 and TRBJ2-3, with TRBD2 matching over 13 bases. Germline values: CDR1 SGDLS, CDR2 YYNGEE. This CDR3 is 16 amino acids long. V dropped 3 bases and J dropped 2; count of bases not matched to a gene: 3. The CDR3 region is CASSAGLAGSTDTQYF. CDR3 coding DNA: TGTGCCAGCAGCGCGGGACTAGCGGGATCCACAGATACGCAGTATTTT.

This chain uses TRBV7-2 with TRBJ2-4; D is unclear. The CDR3 spans 14 residues. V lost 5 bases and J lost 0, with 8 bases in between. CDR1 is SGHTA, CDR2 FQGNSA, per germline. CDR3 in amino acids: CASSVTLAKNIQYF. The CDR3 DNA follows: TGTGCCAGCAGCGTTACACTAGCCAAAAACATTCAGTACTTC.

About this clone itself: The junction differs from germline at one of its ends, possibly a read error. The chain employs TRBV12-5 and TRBJ2-7; a possible D gene is TRBD1 (6 bases). Germline values: CDR1 LGHNT, CDR2 FRNRAP. The CDR3 sequence is 13 residues long. This CDR3 is CASAMDSSYERFF. Here the CDR3 DNA reads TGTGCTAGTGCCATGGACAGTTCCTACGAGCGGTTCTTC.

This chain uses TRBV9 with TRBJ2-2; D is tentatively TRBD1 or TRBD2 (5 bases each). The CDR3 has 16 amino acids. The germline V and J ends were trimmed by 1 base and 2 bases, with 12 bases remaining between them. Germline CDR1 and CDR2: SGDLS and YYNGEE. CDR3 amino acids: CASSVRGDPNTGELFF. CDR3 nucleotide sequence: TGTGCCAGCAGCGTACGGGGCGACCCAAACACCGGGGAGCTGTTTTTT.

The chain links TRBV5-1 to TRBJ2-1; D remains unclear. This CDR3 region has 15 residues. V was cut by 1 base and J by 5 bases, with 13 bases left in between. Germline lookup yields CDR1 SGHRS and CDR2 YFSETQ. The CDR3 reads CASSLLSLGDNEQFF. CDR3 sequence (DNA): TGCGCCAGCAGCTTGTTGTCTTTAGGAGACAATGAGCAGTTCTTC. The full variable domain, with the rest looked up from reference TRBV5-1 and TRBJ2-1, is KAGVTQTPRYLIKTRGQQVTLSCSPISGHRSVSWYQQTPGQGLQFLFEYFSETQRNKGNFPGRFSGRQFSNSRSEMNVSTLELGDSALYLCASSLLSLGDNEQFFGPGTRLTVL.

V is TRBV7-2 and J is TRBJ1-2, with D perhaps matching TRBD1 (5 bases). V was pared by 5 bases and J by 0 bases, with 22 bases between. Germline V gene sequence: CDR1 SGHTA, CDR2 FQGNSA. CDR3 size: 18 residues. The CDR3 protein is CASSPIRVTRLANYGYTF. CDR3 in DNA: TGTGCCAGCAGCCCAATCAGGGTAACCCGTCTGGCTAACTATGGCTACACCTTC.

The V and J genes are TRBV29-1 and TRBJ2-3; tentatively, D is TRBD2 (6 bases). Per the germline V gene, CDR1 is SQVTM and CDR2 is ANQGSEA. CDR3 length: 13 residues. V lost 7 bases to trimming and J lost 2 bases, with 13 bases between them. DNA for the CDR3: TGCAGCGCCGGGGGTGCTGCCACAGATACGCAGTATTTT. It is translated as CSAGGAATDTQYF.

The chain carries TRBV6-1 and TRBJ1-2; 11 positions agree with TRBD1. CDR1 is MNHNS, CDR2 SASEGT, per germline. This CDR3 spans 14 amino acids. Losses at the gene ends were 3 bases for V and 6 bases for J; bases not matched to a gene: 3. CDR3 coding DNA: TGTGCCAGCAGTGAGGACAGGGGGCTGAATGGCTACACCTTC. This gives the protein CASSEDRGLNGYTF.

The genes are TRBV7-2 and TRBJ2-5; 11 nucleotides line up with TRBD2. V dropped 1 base and J dropped 1; count of bases not matched to a gene: 11. Germline values: CDR1 SGHTA, CDR2 FQGNSA. The CDR3 sequence is 19 residues long. The CDR3 loop is CASSLVSGLAGGLQETQYF. In nucleotides, the CDR3 is TGTGCCAGCAGCTTAGTCAGTGGCCTAGCGGGGGGCCTCCAAGAGACCCAGTACTTC.

This clone was picked up one time. J is TRBJ2-2 and V is TRBV18; D not certain. The germline V gene encodes CDR1 KGHSH and CDR2 LQKENI. Between the trimmed V and J ends, which lost 3 bases and 1 base, there was a span of 12 bases. The CDR3 runs 16 residues. The DNA for the CDR3 is TGTGCCAGCTCACCGGATCGCTTACGGAACACCGGGGAGCTGTTTTTT. Protein product: CASSPDRLRNTGELFF.

The chain employs TRBV5-4 and TRBJ2-7; TRBD1 might be the D (5 bases). This CDR3 is 14 amino acids long. Per germline, CDR1 SGHNT and CDR2 YYREEE (reference sequence). Trimming cost V 4 bases and J 5 bases, with 16 bases left between them. Here the CDR3 DNA reads TGTGCCAGCAGCACCAGGGTGTCGAGCGACGAGCAGTACTTC. It codes for CASSTRVSSDEQYF.